Below are 29 T cell receptor beta chains sequenced from a single sample in a study of regulatory T cells in long-lasting Graves disease. Assembly of TCR beta libraries relied on iRepertoire HTBI primers together with Arm-PCR of CDR3 regions. Via MiXCR, TCRdb re-called the multiplex PCR reads, giving one row per CDR3 protein. The sample lists 350,000 to 550,000 distinct CDR3 sequences; about a sixth were seen once. The time point: newly diagnosed GD, antithyroid drugs for less than 3 months. PBMC-extracted RNA yielded the TCR library. These data were likewise used in another study, on T cells in Graves' hyperthyroidism and ophthalmopathy.

The sample was peripheral blood mononuclear cells (PBMCs), taken at new diagnosis, from a patient treated with antithyroid drugs. These receptors all come from a woman in her late teens or twenties with Graves disease.

This clonotype was counted at least ten times. The chain joins TRBV11-2 to TRBJ2-5; 11 bases align to TRBD2. This CDR3 is built from 14 residues. The germline V gene encodes CDR1 SGHAT and CDR2 FQNNGV. Losses at the gene ends were 5 bases for V and 7 bases for J; bases not matched to a gene: 6. In DNA form, the CDR3 reads TGTGCCAGCAGCACCCGACTAGCGGGACTGACCCAGTACTTC. This encodes CASSTRLAGLTQYF.

This clonotype was counted at least ten times. This rearrangement joins TRBV27 to TRBJ2-7, with 9 bases identical to TRBD2. This CDR3 region has 15 residues. The trim removed 6 bases at V and 2 bases at J, leaving 8 bases unmatched. Germline V gene sequence: CDR1 MNHEY, CDR2 SMNVEV (reference sequence). The CDR3 DNA reads TGTGCCAGCAGACCTCCGGGACTAGCAACCTACGAGCAGTACTTC. Its translation: CASRPPGLATYEQYF.

On this clonotype: No conserved phenylalanine or tryptophan is present at the end of the CDR3, so a read error is the likely explanation. Because the CDR3's place on the DNA is in doubt, the DNA is left out and the CDR3 is given as listed by TCRdb. J is TRBJ2-7 and V is TRBV20-1; the listed D gene, TRBD1, was not tested against the DNA. Germline V gene lookup returns CDR1 DFQATT and CDR2 SNEGSKA (reference sequence). A total of 15 residues make up the CDR3, ends included. The CDR3 reads CSARAPGQGEYEEYL.

The chain couples TRBV14 to TRBJ1-1; TRBD1 might be the D (5 bases). Between the trimmed V and J ends, which lost 0 bases and 1 base, there was a span of 9 bases. Looked up from germline, CDR1 is SGHDN and CDR2 is FVKESK. The CDR3 consists of 15 residues. The CDR3 protein is CASSQDQGENTEAFF. CDR3 bases: TGTGCCAGCAGCCAAGATCAGGGAGAGAACACTGAAGCTTTCTTT.

The chain carries TRBV6-1 and TRBJ1-6, with a possible D match to TRBD1 (6 bases). V was cut by 11 bases and J by 10 bases, with 18 bases left in between. The CDR3 runs 13 residues. Germline lookup yields CDR1 MNHNS and CDR2 SASEGT. This chain's CDR3 is CALSEQGRSPLHF. CDR3 sequence (DNA): TGTGCCCTCTCGGAACAGGGACGGTCACCCCTCCACTTT.

This clonotype was found many times. The chain uses TRBV28 and TRBJ2-3; 13 positions agree with TRBD2. The germline V gene encodes CDR1 MDHEN and CDR2 SYDVKM. Trimming cost V 4 bases and J 3 bases; bases outside gene matches: 10. CDR3 length: 18 amino acids. The CDR3 protein is CASSSHEGLAGATDTQYF. The CDR3 DNA reads TGTGCCAGCAGTTCTCACGAAGGACTAGCGGGGGCGACAGATACGCAGTATTTT.

This chain links TRBV19 with TRBJ2-6; weak D call: TRBD1 (5 bases). Deletions cut 7 bases from V and 4 bases from J, with 11 bases between. The CDR3 runs to 14 residues. Germline CDR1 LNHDA, CDR2 SQIVND (reference sequence). This CDR3 is CASTLTAGANVLTF. The DNA for the CDR3 is TGTGCCAGTACCCTGACAGCAGGGGCCAACGTCCTGACTTTC. Drawing the rest from reference TRBV19 and TRBJ2-6, the complete variable domain is DGGITQSPKYLFRKEGQNVTLSCEQNLNHDAMYWYRQDPGQGLRLIYYSQIVNDFQKGDIAEGYSVSREKKESFPLTVTSAQKNPTAFYLCASTLTAGANVLTFGAGSRLTVL.

For the CDR3, the DNA is TGTGCCACCGGTGCTTTCGGGAGCAGCACAGATACGCAGTATTTT. Translation gives CATGAFGSSTDTQYF. The chain uses TRBV12-3 or TRBV12-4 and TRBJ2-3; the D gene is possibly TRBD2 (6 bases). The V end was cut by 10 bases, the J end by 0 bases, with 17 bases between. This CDR3 region has 15 residues.

This clonotype was picked up many times. V is TRBV28 and J is TRBJ2-2; D uncertain. The CDR3 sequence is 14 residues long. Per the germline V gene, CDR1 is MDHEN and CDR2 is SYDVKM. V lost 1 base and J 6 bases, leaving 9 bases between the germline ends. The CDR3 loop reads CASSLLGIAGELFF. The CDR3 coding sequence is TGTGCCAGCAGTTTATTAGGGATCGCCGGGGAGCTGTTTTTT.

This chain connects TRBV20-1 to TRBJ2-1; TRBD2 matches 7 bases. The CDR3 runs 16 residues. The junction had 12 bases not matched to a gene; V was cut back by 3 bases and J by 4 bases. Germline V gene lookup returns CDR1 DFQATT and CDR2 SNEGSKA (reference sequence). CDR3 DNA: TGCAGTGCTAGTCGTTGGGCGGGAGTAGGGTACAATGAGCAGTTCTTC. It codes for CSASRWAGVGYNEQFF.

This clonotype came up many times. The rearrangement joins TRBV9 to TRBJ1-4; the match to TRBD1 covers 7 bases. The junction had 23 bases not matched to a gene; V was cut back by 3 bases and J by 12 bases. CDR1 and CDR2 from the germline V gene are SGDLS and YYNGEE. CDR3 length: 18 residues. The chain's CDR3 is CASSAPGTEGAWDEELFF. The CDR3 DNA follows: TGTGCCAGCAGCGCTCCCGGGACAGAAGGGGCCTGGGACGAAGAACTGTTTTTT.

This clonotype was detected many times. This sequence joins TRBV28 and TRBJ2-1; 13 nucleotides align to TRBD2. CDR3 size: 17 residues. Germline CDR1 and CDR2: MDHEN and SYDVKM. V dropped 7 bases and J dropped 9; count of bases not matched to a gene: 15. The CDR3 reads CASNDGLAGVFFSEQFF. CDR3 nucleotides: TGTGCCAGCAACGATGGACTAGCGGGAGTATTTTTTAGTGAGCAGTTCTTC. Variable domain in full (rest from reference TRBV28 and TRBJ2-1): DVKVTQSSRYLVKRTGEKVFLECVQDMDHENMFWYRQDPGLGLRLIYFSYDVKMKEKGDIPEGYSVSREKKERFSLILESASTNQTSMYLCASNDGLAGVFFSEQFFGPGTRLTVL.

This clonotype appeared many times. The V and J genes are TRBV3-1 and TRBJ1-1; weak D call: TRBD1 (5 bases). V was trimmed by 1 base and J by 4 bases, leaving 10 bases between them. The CDR3 length is 14 residues. Germline V CDR1 and CDR2: LGHDT, YNNKEL (reference sequence). The CDR3 DNA sequence: TGTGCCAGCAGCCAAGGACAGAAGGGCACTGAAGCTTTCTTT. It codes for CASSQGQKGTEAFF. Full variable domain (missing parts from reference TRBV3-1 and TRBJ1-1): DTAVSQTPKYLVTQMGNDKSIKCEQNLGHDTMYWYKQDSKKFLKIMFSYNNKELIINETVPNRFSPKSPDKAHLNLHINSLELGDSAVYFCASSQGQKGTEAFFGQGTRLTVV.

Of note for this clonotype: A clone one base away is much larger, so this may be a read error. It is likely a read error, because the conserved phenylalanine at the end of the CDR3 is missing. This rearrangement joins TRBV2 to TRBJ1-1; D ambiguous. CDR1 and CDR2 from the germline V gene are SNHLY and FYNNEI. Deletions cut 4 bases from V and 1 base from J, with 7 bases between. The CDR3 consists of 13 residues. CDR3 region: CASSAQRNTEAFS. The CDR3 region has the DNA TGTGCCAGCAGTGCTCAAAGGAACACTGAAGCTTTCTCT.

V usage is TRBV20-1 and J usage is TRBJ1-4; 7 bases fit TRBD1. In germline, CDR1 is DFQATT, CDR2 SNEGSKA (reference sequence). V shed 4 bases, J shed 8 bases, and the junction held 13 bases outside the gene matches. This CDR3 is built from 15 residues. Written as DNA, the CDR3 is TGCAGTGCTACCCTAGAGGGGACAGCCTCCGAAAAACTGTTTTTT. It is translated as CSATLEGTASEKLFF.

The rearrangement uses TRBV10-2 and TRBJ1-5; 8 bases are a match to TRBD1. CDR3 length equals 15 residues. The junction had 9 bases not matched to a gene; V was cut back by 6 bases and J by 5 bases. Germline V gene lookup returns CDR1 WSHSY and CDR2 SAAADI. The CDR3 bases are TGCGCCAGCAGGAGACAGGGGCCTCCCGATCAGCCCCAGCATTTT. Its translation: CASRRQGPPDQPQHF.

This clonotype was detected only a few times. The chain carries TRBV30 and TRBJ2-7; 7 bases agree with TRBD2. The CDR3 runs to 13 residues. V shed 2 bases and J 3 bases; nucleotides not matched to a gene: 4. CDR1 is GTSNPN, CDR2 SVGIG, per germline (reference sequence). The CDR3 DNA follows: TGTGCCTGGAGTAAAGGACTAGACTACGAGCAGTACTTC. Residues: CAWSKGLDYEQYF.

This clonotype was observed at least ten times. This chain uses TRBV18 with TRBJ2-2; D gene unclear. CDR1 and CDR2 from the germline V gene are KGHSH and LQKENI. The CDR3 extends over 14 amino acids. Between the trimmed V and J ends, which lost 3 bases and 3 bases, there was a span of 8 bases. The DNA of the CDR3 is TGTGCCAGCTCACCCCCAGAGTACACCGGGGAGCTGTTTTTT. Translating it yields CASSPPEYTGELFF.

This clonotype was counted many times. Written as DNA, the CDR3 is TGTGCCAGCAGTTTCAACAATAGAGGAGAACTGTTTTTT. Its protein product is CASSFNNRGELFF. The chain recombines TRBV28 with TRBJ1-4; D gene unclear. The CDR3 is made up of 13 amino acids. Per the germline V gene, CDR1 is MDHEN and CDR2 is SYDVKM. Trimming left V 3 bases short and J 12 bases short, with 14 bases between.

There are a few counts of this clonotype. V and J are TRBV7-2 and TRBJ1-2; 8 nucleotides agree with TRBD1. J gave up 13 bases and V 1 base, and 5 bases lay outside the gene matches. CDR1 SGHTA and CDR2 FQGNSA come from the germline V gene. This CDR3 is built from 12 residues. The CDR3, as DNA: TGTGCCAGCAGCTTAGTGGACAGGGAAGGCACCTTC. This sequence encodes CASSLVDREGTF.

There are a few counts of this clonotype. CDR3 DNA sequence: TGTGCCTGGAGTCCCGGGACAGGGCCCACCGGGGAGCTGTTTTTT. The encoded protein is CAWSPGTGPTGELFF. V gene TRBV30 combines with J gene TRBJ2-2; TRBD1 aligns across 9 bases. Trimming at V came to 2 bases and at J to 4 bases, leaving 5 bases not matched to a gene. Germline V gene sequence: CDR1 GTSNPN, CDR2 SVGIG (reference sequence). This CDR3 has 15 amino acids.

This clonotype came up many times. The rearrangement uses TRBV9 and TRBJ2-7, with unresolved D. Trimming cost V 0 bases and J 0 bases, with 13 bases left between them. The CDR3 covers 16 residues. The germline gives CDR1 SGDLS, CDR2 YYNGEE. Written as DNA, the CDR3 is TGTGCCAGCAGCGTAGGGCCGGACCCAAGCTCCTACGAGCAGTACTTC. It is translated as CASSVGPDPSSYEQYF.

Comment on this clonotype: This may stem from a read error, because a much larger clone lies one nucleotide away. The chain links TRBV11-2 to TRBJ2-7; D possibly corresponds to TRBD1 (5 bases). Per germline, CDR1 SGHAT and CDR2 FQNNGV. CDR3 length equals 13 residues. Trimming cost V 3 bases and J 4 bases, with 10 bases left between them. CDR3: CASSFAQGYEQYF. CDR3 in DNA: TGTGCCAGCAGCTTCGCTCAGGGTTACGAGCAGTACTTC.

This clonotype was found once. The chain carries TRBV20-1 and TRBJ2-5; 14 nucleotides align to TRBD2. The end of the DNA fits TRBJ2-1 better, so the J call may be wrong. The CDR3 consists of 15 residues. Germline V gene lookup returns CDR1 DFQATT and CDR2 SNEGSKA (reference sequence). The CDR3 loop is CSARGLAGGDLEQFF. CDR3 coding DNA: TGCAGTGCTAGAGGACTAGCGGGAGGGGATTTGGAGCAGTTCTTC.

This clonotype was found many times. J is TRBJ2-6 and V is TRBV11-2; 10 nucleotides line up with TRBD1. This CDR3 contains 18 residues. The germline gives CDR1 SGHAT, CDR2 FQNNGV. V was clipped by 5 bases and J by 3 bases; unmatched bases: 10. The CDR3 loop is CASSPVGTGVGGANVLTF. CDR3 bases: TGTGCCAGCAGCCCAGTCGGGACAGGGGTAGGTGGGGCCAACGTCCTGACTTTC.

This clonotype was counted ten times or more. This sequence joins TRBV20-1 and TRBJ2-7, with D possibly matching TRBD1 (6 bases). Trimming shortened V by 4 bases and J by 3 bases, and 7 bases separated the two germline ends. The germline gives CDR1 DFQATT, CDR2 SNEGSKA (reference sequence). This CDR3 is 11 amino acids long. The CDR3 loop is CSAMGHYEQYF. CDR3 bases: TGCAGTGCTATGGGACACTACGAGCAGTACTTC.

This clonotype occurred many times. This chain uses TRBV12-3 or TRBV12-4 with TRBJ2-2, with 7 bases that match TRBD2. The CDR3 covers 16 residues. V trimming: 3 bases; J trimming: 5 bases; junction bases outside the gene matches: 9. CDR3 in amino acids: CASSLLGGGRTGELFF. DNA of the CDR3: TGTGCCAGCAGTTTGTTGGGGGGGGGTCGGACCGGGGAGCTGTTTTTT.

Only a few counts were recorded for this clonotype. The chain couples TRBV24-1 to TRBJ2-3; TRBD2 matches 11 bases. V lost 5 bases, J lost 3 bases, and 6 bases stayed unmatched. Germline assignment: CDR1 KGHDR and CDR2 SFDVKD. This CDR3 has 16 amino acids. As DNA, the CDR3 is TGTGCCACCAGTGGACCGGGACTAGCGGATACAGATACGCAGTATTTT. It yields the protein CATSGPGLADTDTQYF.

The V call is TRBV19, the J call TRBJ1-1, with 8 bases matching TRBD1. The J segment lost 5 bases and the V segment lost 4 bases, leaving 6 bases of the junction unmatched. Germline V gives CDR1 LNHDA, CDR2 SQIVND (reference sequence). The CDR3 is 14 amino acids. The CDR3 DNA reads TGTGCCAGTAGTACCGGGACAGGTTTGACTGAAGCTTTCTTT. Translated, it gives CASSTGTGLTEAFF.